This T cell receptor beta chain was documented in a study of CD8 T cells in Susac syndrome. Study details: Among sequenced Susac syndrome patients, about six had active disease and about 8 were in remission. Susac syndrome patients were untreated, on corticosteroids with some adding intravenous immunoglobulin, or on intravenous immunoglobulin only.

Reverse transcription of roughly 0.5 to 1 ug RNA was performed with random hexamers. TCRdb analysed the immunoSEQ multiplex PCR reads with MiXCR anew, one entry per CDR3 protein. Counted here are more than 150,000 distinct CDR3 sequences, 90% to 95% occurring once; the ten biggest clones make up 0.15% to 0.2%. General study results and limits: Within Susac syndrome CD4+ T cell repertoires, clonal expansion was not evident.

Remarks on this clonotype: The antigen remains unidentified.

V shed 0 bases and J shed 0 bases, with 10 bases lying between them. Germline V gene data show CDR1 as SGDLS and CDR2 as YYNGEE. There are 15 residues in the CDR3. The material sequenced was CD4+ T cells from PBMCs. This TCR was recovered from a human donor with Susac syndrome. This chain connects TRBV9 to TRBJ2-7; D uncertain. The CDR3: CASSVEATSSYEQYF. The CDR3 nucleotides read TGTGCCAGCAGCGTAGAAGCTACCAGCTCCTACGAGCAGTACTTC.